This is a list of T cell receptor beta chains from one sample in a study of T-cell memory formation after mild COVID-19. TCRdb re-analysed the 5' RACE reads in MiXCR, keeping a single row per CDR3 protein. The sample has under 450,000 distinct CDR3 sequences, around 14% seen once. The sample comprised PBMCs or a T cell subset sorted from them (not recorded which). The receptors originated from a man between 18 and 29 years old who had mild COVID-19 (a few samples of this study predate the infection). Cell type and time point are not known. CDR3s include the opening cysteine and the closing phenylalanine or tryptophan. A D gene is named only where the DNA matches it firmly. Part of the rows lack a size; the others show once, few, many or a class for expanded clones.

CDR3 length	clone size	D gene	J gene	V gene	CDR3 protein	CDR3 DNA
14	few	.	TRBJ1-6	TRBV7-9	CASSLAQGNSPLHF	TGTGCCAGCAGCTTAGCACAGGGTAATTCACCCCTCCACTTT
13	.	.	TRBJ2-2	TRBV29-1	CSVDRRAAGELFF	TGCAGCGTCGACAGGCGGGCCGCCGGGGAGCTGTTTTTT
15	.	TRBD1	TRBJ2-2	TRBV12-3/TRBV12-4	CASRPTTGGPGELFF	TGTGCCAGCAGACCAACAACAGGGGGTCCCGGGGAGCTGTTTTTT
16	few	.	TRBJ2-2	TRBV6-5	CASSYRGRIGTGELFF	TGTGCCAGCAGTTACCGGGGCAGGATTGGGACCGGGGAGCTGTTTTTT
18	.	TRBD1	TRBJ1-4	TRBV6-4	CASSDPRGLPATNEKLFF	TGTGCCAGCAGTGATCCCAGGGGGCTCCCAGCAACTAATGAAAAACTGTTTTTT
16	many	TRBD2	TRBJ2-3	TRBV7-9	CASSSPTSGITDTQYF	TGTGCCAGCAGCTCTCCGACTAGCGGAATCACAGATACGCAGTATTTT
19	once	TRBD2	TRBJ2-1	TRBV5-1	CASSLGLAGVFGSYNEQFF	TGCGCCAGCAGCTTAGGTCTAGCGGGGGTGTTCGGTTCCTACAATGAGCAGTTCTTC
17	.	.	TRBJ1-1	TRBV6-2/TRBV6-3	CASSYGVWEERQREAFF	TGTGCCAGCAGTTATGGGGTCTGGGAAGAGAGGCAACGTGAAGCTTTCTTT
13	.	.	TRBJ1-1	TRBV2	CASRGLGGGMTFF	TGTGCCAGCAGGGGCCTCGGGGGAGGAATGACTTTCTTT
17	few	TRBD1	TRBJ2-3	TRBV19	CASSIARQGGSTDTQYF	TGTGCCAGTAGTATAGCGCGACAGGGGGGAAGCACAGATACGCAGTATTTT
14	few	.	TRBJ1-2	TRBV3-1	CASSQDRRRAGYTF	TGTGCCAGCAGCCAAGATCGTCGCAGGGCGGGCTACACCTTC
14	.	.	TRBJ2-7	TRBV27	CASSPAGARYEQYF	TGTGCCAGCAGTCCCGCGGGGGCCCGATACGAGCAGTACTTC
16	.	.	TRBJ2-2	TRBV7-2	CASSSRDRANTGELFF	TGTGCCAGCAGCTCTCGAGATAGGGCGAACACCGGGGAGCTGTTTTTT
16	few	TRBD1	TRBJ1-2	TRBV3-1	CASSPNAGTGAYGYTF	TGTGCCAGCAGCCCGAACGCCGGGACAGGGGCCTATGGCTACACCTTC
13	few	.	TRBJ2-7	TRBV20-1	CSARGNTAYEQYF	TGCAGTGCTAGAGGGAACACTGCCTACGAGCAGTACTTC
17	many	.	TRBJ2-3	TRBV7-9	CASSSEGRGWGADTQYF	TGTGCCAGCAGCTCCGAGGGCCGGGGCTGGGGGGCAGATACGCAGTATTTT
14	many	.	TRBJ1-2	TRBV7-9	CASSSPTGRYGYTF	TGTGCCAGCAGCTCGCCAACAGGGCGCTATGGCTACACCTTC
16	few	TRBD2	TRBJ2-5	TRBV20-1	CSARRFAGGRLETQYF	TGCAGTGCTAGAAGGTTCGCGGGGGGAAGGCTTGAGACCCAGTACTTC
14	many	.	TRBJ2-5	TRBV5-6	CASSPGGGTETQYF	TGTGCCAGCAGCCCTGGAGGGGGTACGGAGACCCAGTACTTC
11	.	TRBD1	TRBJ2-5	TRBV29-1	CSVGTAETQYF	TGCAGCGTGGGGACAGCGGAGACCCAGTACTTC
14	few	.	TRBJ2-3	TRBV9	CASSVVIGTDTQYF	TGTGCCAGCAGCGTAGTAATTGGGACAGATACGCAGTATTTT
15	.	.	TRBJ2-7	TRBV15	CATSRPDTRGSEQYF	TGTGCCACCAGCAGACCCGATACTCGGGGGTCCGAGCAGTACTTC
16	few	.	TRBJ2-1	TRBV5-1	CASSLEAGVVPNEQFF	TGCGCCAGCAGCTTGGAAGCAGGGGTTGTCCCCAATGAGCAGTTCTTC
15	.	.	TRBJ1-2	TRBV6-6	CASSPGVEGHYGYTF	TGTGCCAGCAGCCCGGGCGTCGAGGGACATTACGGCTACACCTTC
14	few	.	TRBJ1-1	TRBV12-3/TRBV12-4	CASTPGLIHTEAFF	TGTGCCAGCACCCCGGGACTCATACACACTGAAGCTTTCTTT
13	.	.	TRBJ2-3	TRBV19	CASSNRGHDPQYF	TGTGCCAGTAGTAATAGGGGCCACGATCCGCAGTATTTT
14	few	.	TRBJ2-7	TRBV12-3/TRBV12-4	CASSLLGGGHEQYF	TGTGCCAGCAGTTTGTTGGGGGGCGGCCACGAGCAGTACTTC
13	few	.	TRBJ1-4	TRBV25-1	CASSQTAGEKLFF	TGTGCCAGCAGTCAAACAGCGGGTGAAAAACTGTTTTTT
15	many	.	TRBJ1-5	TRBV4-1	CASSQVRQDNQPQHF	TGCGCCAGCAGCCAAGTGCGACAGGACAATCAGCCCCAGCATTTT
15	few	.	TRBJ1-6	TRBV12-3/TRBV12-4	CASSSPAAANSPLHF	TGTGCCAGCAGTTCACCGGCGGCAGCTAATTCACCCCTCCACTTT
15	.	TRBD2	TRBJ2-5	TRBV27	CASSATSGGMETQYF	TGTGCCAGCAGCGCAACTAGCGGGGGGATGGAGACCCAGTACTTC
16	.	.	TRBJ2-5	TRBV10-2	CASSRPPEVPQETQYF	TGCGCCAGCAGCCGACCCCCAGAGGTCCCCCAAGAGACCCAGTACTTC
15	many	TRBD2	TRBJ2-3	TRBV11-2	CASSFWIAGGDTQYF	TGTGCCAGCAGCTTCTGGATTGCGGGGGGGGATACGCAGTATTTT
13	.	.	TRBJ1-2	TRBV7-9	CASSLATEGDYTF	TGTGCCAGCAGCTTAGCGACGGAGGGAGACTACACCTTC
14	few	TRBD1	TRBJ2-7	TRBV9	CASSRDRDLPEQYF	TGTGCCAGCAGCCGGGACAGGGATCTCCCCGAGCAGTACTTC
19	few	TRBD1	TRBJ1-1	TRBV7-2	CASSFKILGRGTVNTEAFF	TGTGCCAGCAGCTTCAAAATCCTCGGGAGGGGGACAGTTAACACTGAAGCTTTCTTT
15	few	.	TRBJ1-2	TRBV4-3	CASSQEGRRNYGYTF	TGCGCCAGCAGCCAAGAGGGGCGTAGGAACTATGGCTACACCTTC
13	.	.	TRBJ2-3	TRBV7-2	CASSLGIWKLEYF	TGTGCCAGCAGCTTAGGGATTTGGAAACTGGAGTATTTT
19	many	TRBD2	TRBJ2-1	TRBV5-1	CASSLISGGAGWSYNEQFF	TGCGCCAGCAGCTTGATCAGCGGGGGGGCCGGTTGGTCCTACAATGAGCAGTTCTTC
12	.	TRBD1	TRBJ1-2	TRBV7-7	CASSLPGQGTLF	TGTGCCAGCAGCCTACCGGGACAGGGGACCCTCTTC
11	few	.	TRBJ1-1	TRBV5-1	CATREGTEAFF	TGCGCCACGCGGGAGGGCACTGAAGCTTTCTTT
13	once	.	TRBJ1-5	TRBV18	CASSTGENQPQHF	TGTGCCAGCTCCACCGGGGAGAATCAGCCCCAGCATTTT
16	few	.	TRBJ2-5	TRBV6-5	CASSYSTGEDQETQYF	TGTGCCAGCAGTTACTCGACCGGGGAGGACCAAGAGACCCAGTACTTC
15	few	TRBD2	TRBJ2-7	TRBV9	CASSVAASGDYEQYF	TGTGCCAGCAGCGTAGCTGCTAGCGGGGACTACGAGCAGTACTTC
13	.	.	TRBJ2-3	TRBV25-1	CASSGATGDTQYF	TGTGCCAGCAGTGGAGCAACCGGGGATACGCAGTATTTT
14	few	.	TRBJ2-5	TRBV6-2/TRBV6-3	CASSYRGPLQTQYF	TGTGCCAGCAGTTACAGGGGCCCTCTGCAGACCCAGTACTTC
13	.	.	TRBJ1-5	TRBV24-1	CATRQYSNQPQHF	TGTGCCACCAGACAGTATAGCAATCAGCCCCAGCATTTT
15	.	TRBD2	TRBJ2-3	TRBV6-5	CASSWRTSGVDTQYF	TGTGCCAGCAGTTGGCGGACTAGCGGGGTGGATACGCAGTATTTT
14	.	TRBD2	TRBJ2-5	TRBV11-3	CASSSGGILETQYF	TGTGCCAGCAGCTCCGGGGGGATCTTGGAGACCCAGTACTTC
13	.	.	TRBJ1-6	TRBV19	CASSIRGSSPLHF	TGTGCCAGTAGTATTCGGGGGAGTTCACCCCTCCACTTT
14	few	.	TRBJ1-2	TRBV6-5	CASSYSREFYGYTF	TGTGCCAGCAGTTACTCGAGAGAGTTCTATGGCTACACCTTC
16	few	.	TRBJ2-1	TRBV5-1	CASSLRPSRSIDEQFF	TGCGCCAGCAGTTTAAGGCCCTCGCGATCGATCGATGAGCAGTTCTTC
17	.	.	TRBJ1-4	TRBV3-1	CASSQDVNLATNEKLFF	TGTGCCAGCAGCCAAGACGTTAACCTTGCAACTAATGAAAAACTGTTTTTT
18	.	.	TRBJ2-2	TRBV14	CASSHAGVLIRNTGELFF	TGTGCCAGCAGCCATGCAGGGGTCCTTATCCGGAACACCGGGGAGCTGTTTTTT
16	many	.	TRBJ2-1	TRBV6-2/TRBV6-3	CASSYRMDKSYNEQFF	TGTGCCAGCAGTTACCGGATGGATAAGTCCTACAATGAGCAGTTCTTC
16	.	TRBD2	TRBJ2-3	TRBV12-3/TRBV12-4	CASSFKSGGDTDTQYF	TGTGCCAGCAGTTTCAAGAGCGGGGGGGATACAGATACGCAGTATTTT
16	few	.	TRBJ1-6	TRBV6-5	CASSYRQSSYNSPLHF	TGTGCCAGCAGTTACCGACAGAGCTCCTATAATTCACCCCTCCACTTT
16	many	.	TRBJ1-2	TRBV9	CASSVDEGSENYGYTF	TGTGCCAGCAGCGTAGATGAGGGGTCGGAGAACTATGGCTACACCTTC
15	.	.	TRBJ1-1	TRBV6-5	CASSPLGGAHTEAFF	TGTGCCAGCAGTCCTTTGGGGGGGGCACACACTGAAGCTTTCTTT
15	few	.	TRBJ2-1	TRBV10-3	CAISEWGSSYNEQFF	TGTGCCATCAGTGAATGGGGGAGCTCCTACAATGAGCAGTTCTTC